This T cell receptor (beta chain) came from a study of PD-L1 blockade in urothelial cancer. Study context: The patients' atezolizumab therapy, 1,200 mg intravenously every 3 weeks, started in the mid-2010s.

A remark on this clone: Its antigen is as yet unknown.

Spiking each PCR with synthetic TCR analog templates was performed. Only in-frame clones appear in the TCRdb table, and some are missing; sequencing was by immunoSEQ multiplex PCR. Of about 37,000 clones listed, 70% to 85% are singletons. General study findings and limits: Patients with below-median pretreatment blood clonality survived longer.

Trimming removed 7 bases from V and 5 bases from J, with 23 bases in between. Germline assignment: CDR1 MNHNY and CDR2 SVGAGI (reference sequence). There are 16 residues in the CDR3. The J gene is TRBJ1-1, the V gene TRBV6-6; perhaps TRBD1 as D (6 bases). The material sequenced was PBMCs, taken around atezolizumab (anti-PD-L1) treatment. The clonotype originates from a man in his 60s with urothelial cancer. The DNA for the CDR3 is TGTGCCAGCACCCTCGGGGGGGCCGGTGGGGTAACTGAAGCTTTCTTT. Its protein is CASTLGGAGGVTEAFF.